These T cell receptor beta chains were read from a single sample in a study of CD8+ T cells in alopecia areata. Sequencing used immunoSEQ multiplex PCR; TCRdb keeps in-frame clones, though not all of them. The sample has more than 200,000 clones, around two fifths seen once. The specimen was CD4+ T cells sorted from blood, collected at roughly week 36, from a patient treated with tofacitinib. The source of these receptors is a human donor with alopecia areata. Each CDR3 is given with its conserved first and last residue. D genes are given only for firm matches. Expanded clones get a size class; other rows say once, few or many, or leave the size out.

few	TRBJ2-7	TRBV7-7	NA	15	TGTGCTAGCAGTTTTTCCCGGGACGGCTCCTACGAGCAGTACTTC	CASSFSRDGSYEQYF
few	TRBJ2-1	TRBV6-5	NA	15	TGTGCCAGCAGTTACTCGTGGGGGCAGGGGTATGAGCAGTTCTTC	CASSYSWGQGYEQFF
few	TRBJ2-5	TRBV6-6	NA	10	TGTGCCAGCAGTAGCGAGACCCAGTACTTC	CASSSETQYF
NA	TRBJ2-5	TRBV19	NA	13	TGTGCCAGAGGGGAGGGGGCAGAAGAGACCCAGTACTTC	CARGEGAEETQYF
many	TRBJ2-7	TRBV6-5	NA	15	TGTGCCAGCAGCCTTACACCCCGACGTGCCTACGAGCAGTACTTC	CASSLTPRRAYEQYF
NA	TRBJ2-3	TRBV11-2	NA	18	TGTGCCAGCAGCTCCGTAGAGTCGGCTGGCGATATTGCAGATACGCAGTATTTT	CASSSVESAGDIADTQYF
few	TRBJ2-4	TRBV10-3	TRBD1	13	TGTGCCATAGGGGGCAGCGAGAAAAACATTCAGTACTTC	CAIGGSEKNIQYF
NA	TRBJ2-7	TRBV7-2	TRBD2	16	TGTGCCAGCAGCCCCGCCGGGACTAGCGGGTCTTACGAGCAGTACTTC	CASSPAGTSGSYEQYF
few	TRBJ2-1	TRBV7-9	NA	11	TGTGCCAGCAGCTTCCCAAATGAGCAGTTCTTC	CASSFPNEQFF
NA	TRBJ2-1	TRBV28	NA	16	TGTGCCAGCAGTGTCCTAAGCGGGCCTACCTACAATGAGCAGTTCTTC	CASSVLSGPTYNEQFF
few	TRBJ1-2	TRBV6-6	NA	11	TGTGCCAGCAGTATGGGGCTTGGCTACACCTTC	CASSMGLGYTF
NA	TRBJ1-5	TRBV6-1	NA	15	TGTGCCAGCAGTGAAGTAGGGTTGGGCAATCAGCCCCAGCATTTT	CASSEVGLGNQPQHF
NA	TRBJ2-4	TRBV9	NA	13	TGTGCCAGCAGCGTATCCGCGGGAAACATTCAGTACTTC	CASSVSAGNIQYF
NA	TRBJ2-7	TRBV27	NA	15	TGTGCCAGCAGTACCCGAATGGGGGCCTCCTACGAGCAGTACTTC	CASSTRMGASYEQYF
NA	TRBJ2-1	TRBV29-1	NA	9	TGCAGCGTTGGGGGTGAGCAGTTCTTC	CSVGGEQFF
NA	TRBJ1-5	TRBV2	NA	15	TGTGCCAGCAGTGAGGGCAGGGTGGGTAATCAGCCCCAGCATTTT	CASSEGRVGNQPQHF
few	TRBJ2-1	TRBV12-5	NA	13	TGTGCTAGTGGTTTGGGGCTGGGGAATGAGCAGTTCTTC	CASGLGLGNEQFF
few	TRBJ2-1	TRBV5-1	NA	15	TGCGCCAGCAGCCCCCAGGGCTCGGTTTACAATGAGCAGTTCTTC	CASSPQGSVYNEQFF
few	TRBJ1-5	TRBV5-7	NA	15	TGTGCCAGCAGCCCGGGACACCCAGACGATCAGCCCCAGCATTTT	CASSPGHPDDQPQHF
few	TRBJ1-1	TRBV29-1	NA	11	TGCAGCGTATCAAGTAGGACTGAAGCTTTCTTT	CSVSSRTEAFF
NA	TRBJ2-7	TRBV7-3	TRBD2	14	TGTGCCAGCAGCTTGGAGCGGGAGTCTTACGAGCAGTACTTC	CASSLERESYEQYF
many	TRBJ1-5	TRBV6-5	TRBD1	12	TGTGCCAGCGGGACAGATTATCAGCCCCAGCATTTT	CASGTDYQPQHF
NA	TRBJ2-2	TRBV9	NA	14	TGTGCCAGCAGCGCCGCAGATAACACCGGGGAGCTGTTTTTT	CASSAADNTGELFF
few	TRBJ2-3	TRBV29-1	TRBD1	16	TGCAGCGTCCCCAGAGGTCGACAGGGGGCAACAGATACGCAGTATTTT	CSVPRGRQGATDTQYF
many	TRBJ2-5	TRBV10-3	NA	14	TGTGCCACCGCCGTCGGGGGCCAGCAAGAGACCCAGTACTTC	CATAVGGQQETQYF
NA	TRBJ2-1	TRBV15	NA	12	TGTGCCACCAGCAGAGGGGTGGGACTGCAGTTCTTC	CATSRGVGLQFF
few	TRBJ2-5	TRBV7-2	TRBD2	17	TGTGCCAGCAGCTTAGTGGGCGTGGGACTAGCGAGGGAGACCCAGTACTTC	CASSLVGVGLARETQYF
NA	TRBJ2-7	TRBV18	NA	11	TGTGCCAGCTCACCAGACCGCGAGCAGTACTTC	CASSPDREQYF
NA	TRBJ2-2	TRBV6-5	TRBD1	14	TGTGCCAGCAGTTACCAGGGGGCAAGCGGGGAGCTGTTTTTT	CASSYQGASGELFF
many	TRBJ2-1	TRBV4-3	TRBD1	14	TGCGCCAGCAGCCCGGGACAGGGGTTGCATGAGCAGTTCTTC	CASSPGQGLHEQFF
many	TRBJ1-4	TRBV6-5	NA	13	TGTGCCAGCAGGCCCCCGGCCCTGGAAAAACTGTTTTTT	CASRPPALEKLFF
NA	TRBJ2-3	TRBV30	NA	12	TGTGCCTGTTCCGAGAGCACAGATACGCAGTATTTT	CACSESTDTQYF
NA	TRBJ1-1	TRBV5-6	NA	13	TGTGCCAGTCGCGGGGAGTTCCACACTGAAGCTTTCTTT	CASRGEFHTEAFF
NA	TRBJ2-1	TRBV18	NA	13	TGTGCCAGCTCGGAGACTCGGTACAATGAGCAGTTCTTC	CASSETRYNEQFF
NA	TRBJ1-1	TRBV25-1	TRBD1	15	TGTGCCAGCAGTGGGATCGGACAGGAGAACACTGAAGCTTTCTTT	CASSGIGQENTEAFF
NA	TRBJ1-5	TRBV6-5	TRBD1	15	TGTGCCAGCAGTCAGACAGGGGCTAGCAATCAGCCCCAGCATTTT	CASSQTGASNQPQHF